The rows below give T cell receptor beta chains drawn from one sample of a study of cytomegalovirus exposure and HLA in healthy donors. Here immunoSEQ multiplex PCR was the method, and the copy in TCRdb shows in-frame clones only, minus some. The profile covers fewer than 150,000 clones, with approximately 85% appearing a single time and about 6.7% taken by the ten largest. Material for sequencing was PBMCs. Receptors originate from a woman aged 25 to 45 in good health and CMV-seropositive. Each CDR3 is given with its conserved first and last residue.

CDR3	V	length	J
CASPPGGSLNTEAFF	TRBV28	15	TRBJ1-1
CASSEGEGNYGYTF	TRBV2	14	TRBJ1-2
CASRPKGGVETQYF	TRBV6-1	14	TRBJ2-5
CASSLGTGALGNQPQHF	TRBV5-8	17	TRBJ1-5
CASSSPGLKETQYF	TRBV6-5	14	TRBJ2-5
CASSPGASGRFQETQYF	TRBV5-1	17	TRBJ2-5
CSVENSWEMGTDTQYF	TRBV29-1	16	TRBJ2-3
CASSSPLSPGNTIYF	TRBV5-4	15	TRBJ1-3
CASSEGGQTPQHF	TRBV6-1	13	TRBJ1-5
CASSRTGVNEKLFF	TRBV18	14	TRBJ1-4
CASTGGLHGNTIYF	TRBV19	14	TRBJ1-3
CAWSLQGSGYTF	TRBV30	12	TRBJ1-2
CASSWGGPSQLTEAFF	TRBV5-1	16	TRBJ1-1
CAISESTGVGEKLFF	TRBV10-3	15	TRBJ1-4
CASSLEAGRAGELFF	TRBV11-2	15	TRBJ2-2
CSSSSPETGSYEQYF	TRBV7-9	15	TRBJ2-7
CASSYETRKAPYEQYF	TRBV6-5	16	TRBJ2-7
CASSLGLAPQETQYF	TRBV5-4	15	TRBJ2-5
CAWSNNHLRGKRGEKLFF	TRBV30	18	TRBJ1-4
CASRDSSSYNSPLHF	TRBV2	15	TRBJ1-6
CASSATSGRASDEQFF	TRBV6-4	16	TRBJ2-1
CASSPTDRDEKLFF	TRBV18	14	TRBJ1-4
CASSPGGGPSLQSGYTF	TRBV7-9	17	TRBJ1-2
CAISESGRDNQPQHF	TRBV10-3	15	TRBJ1-5
CASSRVDSSYEQYF	TRBV18	14	TRBJ2-7
CASNSGVKAFF	TRBV5-8	11	TRBJ1-1
CASSHAGVGEYGYTF	TRBV4-1	15	TRBJ1-2
CASSLRRSSYNEQFF	TRBV5-1	15	TRBJ2-1
CASSFVGVNQPQHF	TRBV27	14	TRBJ1-5